The 32 T cell receptor beta chains below all came from one sample that was sequenced in a study of blood T cells in healthy people across ages. For the second PCR, which ran for about 6 to 11 cycles, a sample-barcoded 5' primer and a J-beta primer mix were used. TCRdb re-analysed the 5' RACE reads in MiXCR, keeping a single row per CDR3 protein. The sample consists of 540,000 or so distinct CDR3 sequences, about 25% of them appearing once. The source material was blood. Receptors were obtained from a woman in her seventies in good health.

The rearrangement uses TRBV7-9 and TRBJ2-1; D is undetermined. Trimming took off 5 bases at V and 14 bases at J, with 19 bases between the two ends. CDR1 is SEHNR and CDR2 is FQNEAQ in the germline V gene (reference sequence). The CDR3 sequence is 13 residues long. The CDR3 spells CASSPFEPRLEFF. In DNA form, the CDR3 reads TGTGCCAGCAGCCCTTTTGAACCTCGATTAGAGTTCTTC. Complete variable domain (other parts from reference TRBV7-9 and TRBJ2-1): DTGVSQNPRHKITKRGQNVTFRCDPISEHNRLYWYRQTLGQGPEFLTYFQNEAQLEKSRLLSDRFSAERPKGSFSTLEIQRTEQGDSAMYLCASSPFEPRLEFFGPGTRLTVL.

The chain employs TRBV20-1 and TRBJ2-5; D is possibly TRBD2 (5 bases). Germline CDR1 reads DFQATT; CDR2 reads SNEGSKA (reference sequence). This CDR3 comprises 14 residues. Trimming took 4 bases from V and 5 from J, leaving 17 bases between them. CDR3 sequence: CSAKPGKRGETQYF. As DNA, the CDR3 is TGCAGTGCTAAACCGGGAAAACGAGGCGAGACCCAGTACTTC.

On this clonotype: Its ends do not fully match the called genes, so a read error is possible. The chain is built from TRBV20-1 and TRBJ1-2; D gene ambiguous. Germline lookup yields CDR1 DFQATT and CDR2 SNEGSKA (reference sequence). The CDR3 runs to 12 residues. DNA for the CDR3: TGCAGTGCTAGAGACGATTCCTATAGCTACACCTTC. This encodes CSARDDSYSYTF.

The gene calls are TRBV24-1 and TRBJ2-5; tentative D call: TRBD2 (5 bases). Trimming pared 7 bases from V and 5 bases from J, leaving 19 bases between. Germline CDR1 reads KGHDR; CDR2 reads SFDVKD. The length of the CDR3 is 15 residues. CDR3 region: CATSSPSGPGETQYF. CDR3 sequence (DNA): TGTGCCACCAGCTCTCCGAGCGGTCCGGGTGAGACCCAGTACTTC.

This clonotype was counted between two and nine times. V gene TRBV5-1 combines with J gene TRBJ1-4, with unresolved D. Germline V gene lookup returns CDR1 SGHRS and CDR2 YFSETQ. Trimming left V 0 bases short and J 6 bases short, with 12 bases between. This CDR3 has 15 residues. Written as DNA, the CDR3 is TGCGCCAGCAGCTTGGGCTGGGGAGAACATGAAAAACTGTTTTTT. Amino acid sequence: CASSLGWGEHEKLFF.

This chain joins TRBV5-1 and TRBJ2-5, with D possibly matching TRBD2 (5 bases). Per the germline V gene, CDR1 is SGHRS and CDR2 is YFSETQ. V was clipped by 0 bases and J by 11 bases, with 14 bases between them. The CDR3 is made up of 13 amino acids. The CDR3 bases are TGCGCCAGCAGCTTGGCCGGTGGGTGGGAGCAGTACTTC. Amino acids: CASSLAGGWEQYF.

The chain is built from TRBV7-3 and TRBJ2-3; no clear D gene. This CDR3 comprises 14 residues. Looked up from germline, CDR1 is SGHTA and CDR2 is FQGTGA. The ends were cut back, 5 bases at V and 2 bases at J, with 11 bases in the middle. CDR3 bases: TGTGCCAGCAGCACGGACCAATTCACAGATACGCAGTATTTT. Its translation is CASSTDQFTDTQYF. Together with reference TRBV7-3 and TRBJ2-3, the CDR3 gives the full variable domain: GAGVSQTPSNKVTEKGKYVELRCDPISGHTALYWYRQSLGQGPEFLIYFQGTGAADDSGLPNDRFFAVRPEGSVSTLKIQRTERGDSAVYLCASSTDQFTDTQYFGPGTRLTVL.

V gene TRBV12-3 or TRBV12-4 combines with J gene TRBJ2-4; D is unresolved. With 3 bases removed from V and 1 base from J, the gap between germline ends came to 7 bases. This CDR3 region has 14 residues. The CDR3 loop is CASSFSGAKNIQYF. CDR3 bases: TGTGCCAGCAGTTTTTCCGGGGCCAAAAACATTCAGTACTTC.

This clonotype appeared a few times. The V gene is TRBV7-2, the J gene TRBJ2-4, with 8 bases matching TRBD2. The germline V gene encodes CDR1 SGHTA and CDR2 FQGNSA. The CDR3 consists of 15 residues. With V trimmed by 6 bases and J by 6 bases, 10 bases remained unmatched. The CDR3 DNA sequence: TGTGCCAGCAGAGATCTCTCCGCGGGGGGAAACATTCAGTACTTC. Translating it yields CASRDLSAGGNIQYF. The full variable domain, with the rest looked up from reference TRBV7-2 and TRBJ2-4, is GAGVSQSPSNKVTEKGKDVELRCDPISGHTALYWYRQSLGQGLEFLIYFQGNSAPDKSGLPSDRFSAERTGGSVSTLTIQRTQQEDSAVYLCASRDLSAGGNIQYFGAGTRLSVL.

This clonotype was seen more than once but under ten times. V and J are TRBV12-5 and TRBJ1-3; perhaps TRBD1 as D (6 bases). The germline V gene has CDR1 LGHNT and CDR2 FRNRAP. Trimming took 1 base from V and 4 from J, leaving 8 bases between them. The CDR3 extends over 14 amino acids. CDR3 residues: CASGLAQGGNTIYF. The CDR3 DNA sequence: TGTGCTAGTGGTTTGGCACAGGGCGGAAACACCATATATTTT.

This clonotype has more than one count but fewer than ten. V is TRBV20-1 and J is TRBJ2-1, with 10 bases aligning to TRBD2. J gave up 6 bases and V 5 bases, and 10 bases lay outside the gene matches. CDR3 length: 15 residues. Germline V gene data show CDR1 as DFQATT and CDR2 as SNEGSKA (reference sequence). The CDR3: CSARRGSGGTNEQFF. The CDR3 DNA is TGCAGTGCTCGAAGGGGTAGCGGGGGGACCAATGAGCAGTTCTTC.

This clonotype was found a few times. The chain uses TRBV5-5 and TRBJ1-5; 7 bases are shared with TRBD1. Germline CDR1 SGHKS, CDR2 YYEKEE (reference sequence). CDR3 length: 14 residues. V gave up 4 bases and J gave up 9 bases; unmatched junction bases: 10. As DNA, the CDR3 is TGTGCCAGCAGCAGGGACAGCCCTCCAGGGCCCCAGCATTTT. This translates into CASSRDSPPGPQHF.

The table lists this clonotype with a few counts. V and J are TRBV20-1 and TRBJ2-7, with TRBD2 identical over 9 bases. Germline V CDR1 and CDR2: DFQATT, SNEGSKA (reference sequence). This CDR3 contains 14 residues. The J segment lost 2 bases and the V segment lost 5 bases, leaving 7 bases of the junction unmatched. CDR3 residues: CSAPIAGETYEQYF. The CDR3 nucleotides read TGCAGTGCTCCCATAGCGGGGGAGACCTACGAGCAGTACTTC.

The genes are TRBV20-1 and TRBJ2-7, with 7 bases matching TRBD1. Germline V gives CDR1 DFQATT, CDR2 SNEGSKA (reference sequence). V lost 3 bases, J lost 7 bases, and 9 bases stayed unmatched. The CDR3 runs to 13 residues. CDR3 bases: TGCAGTGCTAGTATGACAGGGTATCGGGAGCAGTACTTC. It encodes CSASMTGYREQYF.

This clonotype appeared a few times. The gene calls are TRBV6-6 and TRBJ1-4; 7 nucleotides match TRBD1. CDR1 is MNHNY, CDR2 SVGAGI, per germline (reference sequence). The CDR3 totals 11 residues. With 2 bases clipped from V and 16 bases from J, the junction kept 4 bases outside the gene matches. The CDR3 region has the DNA TGTGCCAGCAGTTACAGACAGGGTCGGTTTTTT. Its protein is CASSYRQGRFF.

J is TRBJ2-5 and V is TRBV6-2 or TRBV6-3, with D possibly TRBD1 on 6 matching bases. V lost 4 bases, J lost 0 bases, and 15 bases lay in between. Germline values: CDR1 MNHEY, CDR2 SVGEGT. The CDR3 is 16 residues long. The CDR3 nucleotides read TGTGCCAGCAGTTGGAGGACAGACTTGTACCAAGAGACCCAGTACTTC. Amino acid sequence: CASSWRTDLYQETQYF.

The chain uses TRBV29-1 and TRBJ1-1; no clear D gene. The CDR3 runs to 12 residues. Deletions cut 0 bases from V and 8 bases from J, with 10 bases between. CDR1 SQVTM and CDR2 ANQGSEA come from the germline V gene. This CDR3 reads CSVEDRSLEAFF. The CDR3 bases are TGCAGCGTTGAAGATCGAAGCCTGGAAGCTTTCTTT.

Many counts were recorded for this clonotype. The rearrangement links TRBV5-1 to TRBJ1-1, with a tentative D call TRBD1 (5 bases). The CDR3 is made up of 14 amino acids. Germline V gives CDR1 SGHRS, CDR2 YFSETQ. Trimming took off 1 base at V and 1 base at J, with 8 bases between the two ends. This CDR3 reads CASSLQGTNTEAFF. Here the CDR3 DNA reads TGCGCCAGCAGCTTGCAGGGAACGAACACTGAAGCTTTCTTT.

The J gene is TRBJ2-1, the V gene TRBV4-1; 8 positions agree with TRBD2. V shed 0 bases and J 0 bases; nucleotides not matched to a gene: 7. This CDR3 has 18 residues. Germline CDR1 MGHRA, CDR2 YSYEKL. This CDR3 is CASSQEGSGGFSYNEQFF. Here the CDR3 DNA reads TGCGCCAGCAGCCAAGAGGGAAGCGGGGGTTTCTCCTACAATGAGCAGTTCTTC.

This rearrangement joins TRBV6-5 to TRBJ2-2; D remains unclear. The CDR3 extends over 15 amino acids. The germline V and J ends were trimmed by 4 bases and 6 bases, with 15 bases remaining between them. CDR1 is MNHEY, CDR2 SVGAGI, per germline. The CDR3 loop reads CASSFRANRAGELFF. The CDR3 DNA follows: TGTGCCAGCAGTTTTCGGGCCAACCGGGCCGGGGAGCTGTTTTTT.

Turning to this clonotype: A read error may account for a junction end that differs from germline. The rearrangement uses TRBV5-1 and TRBJ1-1; D is perhaps TRBD1 (6 bases). Per germline, CDR1 SGHRS and CDR2 YFSETQ. The CDR3 loop spans 14 amino acids. The CDR3 region has the DNA TGCGCCGGCAGCTTAGGGACCTTAGGGGGTGAAGCTTTCTTT. This encodes CAGSLGTLGGEAFF.

This clonotype has a handful of counts. This sequence joins TRBV3-1 and TRBJ2-5; TRBD1 is a possible D gene (6 bases). Between the trimmed V and J ends, which lost 0 bases and 6 bases, there was a span of 14 bases. The CDR3 has 15 amino acids. CDR1 and CDR2 (germline): LGHDT, YNNKEL (reference sequence). The CDR3 protein is CASSQEITGPKTQYF. The DNA for the CDR3 is TGTGCCAGCAGCCAAGAGATAACAGGGCCAAAGACCCAGTACTTC.

This chain links TRBV12-3 or TRBV12-4 with TRBJ1-2; 7 bases agree with TRBD1. Germline trimming cut 11 bases from V and 6 bases from J; bases unmatched to any gene: 12. This CDR3 region has 13 residues. CDR3: CAGTYRGGHGYTF. The CDR3 coding sequence is TGTGCCGGCACCTACAGGGGTGGTCATGGCTACACCTTC.

Note on this clonotype: The junction departs from germline at one end; a sequencing error may be responsible. The chain has TRBV11-2 and TRBJ2-5; a possible D gene is TRBD2 (6 bases). The CDR3 runs to 18 residues. Germline CDR1 is SGHAT and CDR2 is FQNNGV. DNA of the CDR3: TGTGCCAGCAGCTTAGAACCCGCGCGAGTAGCGGTCCAAGAGACCCGGTACTTC. Its protein is CASSLEPARVAVQETRYF.

The table lists this clonotype with a few counts. The chain joins TRBV7-2 to TRBJ1-3; 7 nucleotides line up with TRBD1. The CDR3 runs to 14 residues. Trimming cost V 5 bases and J 5 bases; bases outside gene matches: 6. From germline, CDR1 is SGHTA and CDR2 FQGNSA. The CDR3 region has the DNA TGTGCCAGCAGCCCTGGGACAGCACGAAACACCATATATTTT. This gives the protein CASSPGTARNTIYF.

This clonotype showed up just a few times. The rearrangement links TRBV6-5 to TRBJ1-2; D unresolved. CDR1 MNHEY and CDR2 SVGAGI come from the germline V gene. V dropped 4 bases and J dropped 8 bases, with 14 bases sitting between them. CDR3 size: 13 residues. The DNA of the CDR3 is TGTGCCAGCAGTTCTGACACCGTACTCGGCTACACCTTC. Amino acid sequence: CASSSDTVLGYTF.

The V gene is TRBV4-2, the J gene TRBJ1-2; 8 bases align to TRBD1. The CDR3 is 15 amino acids. V lost 0 bases and J lost 9; bases outside the gene matches: 9. Looked up from germline, CDR1 is LGHNA and CDR2 is YNFKEQ. CDR3 sequence reads: CASSQDQDRAPRYTF. CDR3 coding DNA: TGTGCCAGCAGCCAAGATCAGGACAGGGCTCCTCGCTACACCTTC.

About this clonotype: Compared with germline, one end of the junction differs, possibly owing to a read error. This chain links TRBV4-3 with TRBJ1-4, with no clear D. In germline, CDR1 is LGHNA, CDR2 YSLEER. The CDR3 covers 13 residues. In DNA, the CDR3 is TGCGCCAGCAGCAAAGAAACTAATGAAAAACTGTTTTTT. Translating it yields CASSKETNEKLFF.

The chain recombines TRBV9 with TRBJ1-1; no clear D. The CDR3 has 14 amino acids. V was pared by 4 bases and J by 5 bases, with 15 bases between. CDR1 is SGDLS and CDR2 is YYNGEE in the germline V gene. CDR3 region: CASSPQALRTEAFF. The CDR3 nucleotides read TGTGCCAGCAGCCCCCAGGCCCTTCGGACTGAAGCTTTCTTT.

This clonotype was counted ten times or more. The chain couples TRBV20-1 to TRBJ1-3, with a possible D match to TRBD1 (5 bases). The V and J ends lost 6 bases and 4 bases respectively, with 13 bases between them. Looked up from germline, CDR1 is DFQATT and CDR2 is SNEGSKA (reference sequence). The CDR3 length is 13 residues. CDR3 region: CSASRGSGNTIYF. CDR3 nucleotides: TGCAGTGCCTCCCGGGGGTCCGGAAACACCATATATTTT.

The V gene is TRBV30, the J gene TRBJ1-1, with TRBD1 as a possible D gene (6 bases). The V end was cut by 3 bases, the J end by 4 bases, with 21 bases between. CDR1 is GTSNPN and CDR2 is SVGIG in the germline V gene (reference sequence). The CDR3 is 16 residues long. CDR3 protein: CAWRSRTRGARTEAFF. The CDR3 DNA sequence: TGTGCCTGGAGATCCCGGACCCGGGGGGCTCGCACTGAAGCTTTCTTT.

The gene calls are TRBV20-1 and TRBJ2-1; maybe TRBD1 (5 bases). Germline V gene sequence: CDR1 DFQATT, CDR2 SNEGSKA (reference sequence). Trimming stripped 5 bases from V and 7 bases from J, with 24 bases between. CDR3 length: 16 amino acids. The CDR3 region is CSAPSSRAITGNEQFF. The CDR3 nucleotides read TGCAGTGCTCCATCAAGCAGGGCGATCACTGGGAATGAGCAGTTCTTC.